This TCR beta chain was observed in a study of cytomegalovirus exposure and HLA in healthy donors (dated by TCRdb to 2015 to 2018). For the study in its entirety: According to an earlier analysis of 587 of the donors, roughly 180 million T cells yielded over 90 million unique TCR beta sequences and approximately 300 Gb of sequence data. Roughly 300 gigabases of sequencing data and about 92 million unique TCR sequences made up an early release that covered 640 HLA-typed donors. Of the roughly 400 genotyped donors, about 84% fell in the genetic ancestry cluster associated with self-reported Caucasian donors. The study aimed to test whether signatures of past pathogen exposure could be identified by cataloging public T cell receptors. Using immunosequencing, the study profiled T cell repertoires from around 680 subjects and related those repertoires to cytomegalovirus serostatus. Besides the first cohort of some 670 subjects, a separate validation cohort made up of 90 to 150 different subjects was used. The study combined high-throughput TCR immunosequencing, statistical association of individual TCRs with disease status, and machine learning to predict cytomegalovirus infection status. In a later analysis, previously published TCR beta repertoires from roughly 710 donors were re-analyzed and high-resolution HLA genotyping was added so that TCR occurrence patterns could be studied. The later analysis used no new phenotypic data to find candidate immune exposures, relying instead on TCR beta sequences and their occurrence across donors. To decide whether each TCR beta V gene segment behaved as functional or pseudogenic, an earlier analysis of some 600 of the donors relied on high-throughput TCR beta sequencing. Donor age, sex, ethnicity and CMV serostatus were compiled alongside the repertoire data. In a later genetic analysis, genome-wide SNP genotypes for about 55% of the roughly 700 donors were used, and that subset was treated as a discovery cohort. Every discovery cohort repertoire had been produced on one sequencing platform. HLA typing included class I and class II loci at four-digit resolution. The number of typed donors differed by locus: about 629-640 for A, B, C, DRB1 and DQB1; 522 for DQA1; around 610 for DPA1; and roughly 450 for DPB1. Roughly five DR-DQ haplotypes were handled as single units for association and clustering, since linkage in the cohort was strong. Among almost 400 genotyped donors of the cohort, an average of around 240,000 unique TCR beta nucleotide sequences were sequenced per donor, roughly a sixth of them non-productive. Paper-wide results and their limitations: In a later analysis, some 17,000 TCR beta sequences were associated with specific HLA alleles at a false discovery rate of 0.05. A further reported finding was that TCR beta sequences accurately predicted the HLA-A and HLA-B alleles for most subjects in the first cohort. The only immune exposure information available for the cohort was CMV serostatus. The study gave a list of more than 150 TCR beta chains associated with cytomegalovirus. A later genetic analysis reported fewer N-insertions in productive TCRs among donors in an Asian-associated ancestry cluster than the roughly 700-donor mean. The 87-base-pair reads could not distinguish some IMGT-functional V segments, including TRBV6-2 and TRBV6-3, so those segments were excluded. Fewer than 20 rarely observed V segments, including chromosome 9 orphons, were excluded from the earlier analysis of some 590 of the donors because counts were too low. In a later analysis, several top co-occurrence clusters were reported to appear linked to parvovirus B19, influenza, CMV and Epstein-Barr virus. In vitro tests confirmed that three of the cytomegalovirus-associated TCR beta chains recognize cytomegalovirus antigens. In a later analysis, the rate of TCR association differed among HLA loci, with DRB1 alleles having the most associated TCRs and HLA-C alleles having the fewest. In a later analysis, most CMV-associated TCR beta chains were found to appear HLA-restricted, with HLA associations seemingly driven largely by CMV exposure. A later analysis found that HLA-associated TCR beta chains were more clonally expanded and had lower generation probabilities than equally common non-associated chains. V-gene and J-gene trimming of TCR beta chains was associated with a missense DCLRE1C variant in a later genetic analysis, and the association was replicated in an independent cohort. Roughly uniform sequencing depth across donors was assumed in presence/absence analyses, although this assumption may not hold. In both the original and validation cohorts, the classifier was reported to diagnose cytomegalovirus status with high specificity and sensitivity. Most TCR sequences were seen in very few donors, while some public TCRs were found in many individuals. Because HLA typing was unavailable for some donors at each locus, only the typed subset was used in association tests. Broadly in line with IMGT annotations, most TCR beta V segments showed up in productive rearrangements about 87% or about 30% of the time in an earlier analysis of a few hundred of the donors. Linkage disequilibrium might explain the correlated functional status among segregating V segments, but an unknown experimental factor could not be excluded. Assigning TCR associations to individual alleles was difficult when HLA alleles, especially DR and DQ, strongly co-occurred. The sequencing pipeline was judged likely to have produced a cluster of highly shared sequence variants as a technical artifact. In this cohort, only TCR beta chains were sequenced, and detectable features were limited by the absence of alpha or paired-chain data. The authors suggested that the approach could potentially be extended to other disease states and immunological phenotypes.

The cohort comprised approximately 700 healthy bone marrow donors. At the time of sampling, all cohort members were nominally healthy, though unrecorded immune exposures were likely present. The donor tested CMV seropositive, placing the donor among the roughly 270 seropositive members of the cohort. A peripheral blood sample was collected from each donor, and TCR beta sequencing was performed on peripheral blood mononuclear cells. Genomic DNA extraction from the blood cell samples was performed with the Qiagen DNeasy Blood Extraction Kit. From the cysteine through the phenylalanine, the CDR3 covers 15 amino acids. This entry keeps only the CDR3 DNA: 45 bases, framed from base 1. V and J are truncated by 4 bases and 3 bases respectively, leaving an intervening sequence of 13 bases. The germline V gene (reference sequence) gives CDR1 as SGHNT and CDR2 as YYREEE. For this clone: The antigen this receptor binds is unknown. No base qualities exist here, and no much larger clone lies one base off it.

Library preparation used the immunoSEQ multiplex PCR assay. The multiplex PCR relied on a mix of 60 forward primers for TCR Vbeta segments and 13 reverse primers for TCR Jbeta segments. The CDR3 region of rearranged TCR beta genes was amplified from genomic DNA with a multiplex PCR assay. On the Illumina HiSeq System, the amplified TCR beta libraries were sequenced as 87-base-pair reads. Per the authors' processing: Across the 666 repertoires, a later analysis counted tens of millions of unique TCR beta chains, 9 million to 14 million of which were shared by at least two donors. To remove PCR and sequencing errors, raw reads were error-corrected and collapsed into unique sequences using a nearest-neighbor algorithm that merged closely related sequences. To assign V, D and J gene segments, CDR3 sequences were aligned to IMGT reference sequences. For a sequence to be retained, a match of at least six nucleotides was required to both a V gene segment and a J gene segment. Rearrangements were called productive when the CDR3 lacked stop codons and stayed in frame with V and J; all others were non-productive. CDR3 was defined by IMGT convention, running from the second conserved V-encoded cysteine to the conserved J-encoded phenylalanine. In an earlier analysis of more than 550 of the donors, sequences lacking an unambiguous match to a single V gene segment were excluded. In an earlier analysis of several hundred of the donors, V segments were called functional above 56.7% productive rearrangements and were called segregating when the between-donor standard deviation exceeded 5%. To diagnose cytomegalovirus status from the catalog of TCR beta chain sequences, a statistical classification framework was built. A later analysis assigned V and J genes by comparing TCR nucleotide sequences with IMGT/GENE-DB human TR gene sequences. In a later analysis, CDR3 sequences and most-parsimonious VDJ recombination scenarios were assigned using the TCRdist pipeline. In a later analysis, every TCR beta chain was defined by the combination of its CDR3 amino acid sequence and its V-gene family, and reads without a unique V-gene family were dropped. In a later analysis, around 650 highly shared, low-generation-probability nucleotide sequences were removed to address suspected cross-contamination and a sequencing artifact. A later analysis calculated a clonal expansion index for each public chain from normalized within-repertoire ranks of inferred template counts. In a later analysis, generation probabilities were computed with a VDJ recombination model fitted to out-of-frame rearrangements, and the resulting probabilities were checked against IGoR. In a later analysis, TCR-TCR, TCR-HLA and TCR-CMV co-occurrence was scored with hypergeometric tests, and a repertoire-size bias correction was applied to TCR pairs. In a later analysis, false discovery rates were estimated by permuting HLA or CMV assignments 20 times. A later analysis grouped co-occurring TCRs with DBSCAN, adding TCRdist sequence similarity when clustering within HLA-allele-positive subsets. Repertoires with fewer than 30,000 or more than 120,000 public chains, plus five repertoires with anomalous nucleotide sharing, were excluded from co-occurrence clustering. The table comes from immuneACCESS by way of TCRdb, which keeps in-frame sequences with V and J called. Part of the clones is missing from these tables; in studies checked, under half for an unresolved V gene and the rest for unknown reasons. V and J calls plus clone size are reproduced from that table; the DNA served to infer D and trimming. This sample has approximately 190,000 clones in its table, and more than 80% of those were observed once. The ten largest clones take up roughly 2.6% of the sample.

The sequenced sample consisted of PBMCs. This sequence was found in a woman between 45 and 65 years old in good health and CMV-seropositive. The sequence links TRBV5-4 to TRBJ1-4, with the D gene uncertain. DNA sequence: TGTGCCAGCAGCCAAGGATACAGTGCTAATGAAAAACTGTTTTTT. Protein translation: CASSQGYSANEKLFF.